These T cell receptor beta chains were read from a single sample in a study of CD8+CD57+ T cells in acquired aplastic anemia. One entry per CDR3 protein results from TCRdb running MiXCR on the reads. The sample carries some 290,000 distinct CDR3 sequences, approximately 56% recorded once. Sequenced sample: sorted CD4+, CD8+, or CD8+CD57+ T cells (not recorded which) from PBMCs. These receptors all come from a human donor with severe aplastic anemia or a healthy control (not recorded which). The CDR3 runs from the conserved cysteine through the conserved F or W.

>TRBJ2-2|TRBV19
CASSRRAGGGTGELFF
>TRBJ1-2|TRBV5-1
CASSSGPASDGYTF
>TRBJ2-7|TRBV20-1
CSASGGGLPPYEQYF
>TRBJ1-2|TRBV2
CASSGRPSEAYTF
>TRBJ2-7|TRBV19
CASQGTGATGELYF
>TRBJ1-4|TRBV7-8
CASSLQGRVGKLFF
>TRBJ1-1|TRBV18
CASSPLDQIRTNVNTEAFF
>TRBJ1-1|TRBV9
CASSVGAYTEAFF
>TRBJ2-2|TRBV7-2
CASSLGRRLAGGTNTGELFF
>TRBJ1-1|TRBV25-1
CASSEWRRGRTEAFF
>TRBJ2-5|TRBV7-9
CASSSPGPSRETQYF
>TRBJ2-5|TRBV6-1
CASSALAGGQETQYF
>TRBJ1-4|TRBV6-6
CASRRSAQSEKLFF
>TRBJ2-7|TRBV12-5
CASSFNRENYEQYF
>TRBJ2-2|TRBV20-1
CSATSTGAFGGYTFGSGTGELFF
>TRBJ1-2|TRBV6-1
CASSELGRGGYTF
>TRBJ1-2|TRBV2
CASMTGTAFYGYTF
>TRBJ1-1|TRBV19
CASKARTEAFF
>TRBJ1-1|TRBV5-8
CASSVFVERMNTEAFF
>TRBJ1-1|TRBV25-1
CASSNREGAFF
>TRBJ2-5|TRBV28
CASSSGGRETQYF
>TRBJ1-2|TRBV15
CATSRGPRNYGYTF
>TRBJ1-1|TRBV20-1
CSAASIAGGRAFF
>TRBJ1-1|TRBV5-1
CASSPGTGFEAFF
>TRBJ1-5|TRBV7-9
CASSLELDSNQPQHF
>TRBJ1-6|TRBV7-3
CASSPRSGTGFSYNSPLHF
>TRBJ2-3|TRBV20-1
CSARASGRAADTQYF
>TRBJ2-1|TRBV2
CASLAGEYNEQFF
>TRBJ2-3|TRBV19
CASTTTSGGASTDTQYF
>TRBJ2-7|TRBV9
CSSSSRLLGYEQYF
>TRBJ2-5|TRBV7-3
CASSSTSGKETQYF
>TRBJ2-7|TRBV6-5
CASSYRGQGGNEQYF
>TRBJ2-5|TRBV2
CASSLRDTFGTQYF
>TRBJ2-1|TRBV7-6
CASSLQPGRTGNEQFF
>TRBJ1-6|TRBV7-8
CASSLAAGNTPLHF
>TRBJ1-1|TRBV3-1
CASSQGGAEAFF
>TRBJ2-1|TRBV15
CATSRVPSSMLNEQFF
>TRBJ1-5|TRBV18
CASSLGGQGPAPQHF
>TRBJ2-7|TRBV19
CASALGGVYEQYF
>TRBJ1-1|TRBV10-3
CAISEGTGVNTEAFF
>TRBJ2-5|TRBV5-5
CASSLVHTQETQYF
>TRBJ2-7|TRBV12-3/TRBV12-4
CASTPGLAGEGEQYF
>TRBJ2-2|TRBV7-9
CASSSTPNLGELFF
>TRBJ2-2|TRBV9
CASSVAEGELFF
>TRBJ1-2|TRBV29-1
CSVNRVKGTNYGYTF